This passage covers 9 T cell receptor beta chains from one sample sequenced in a study of blood T cell repertoires in COVID-19 (dated by TCRdb to about 2020). Libraries were made using the immunoSEQ multiplex PCR assay. Entries here come from immuneACCESS through TCRdb and include only in-frame sequences with V and J called. Some clones fail to appear in such tables; in the studies checked, an unresolved V gene covers under half of the shortfall, and the cause of the remainder is unknown. Within this sample are over 45,000 clones, with over 75% of them counted one time only. The ten largest clones add up to over 5.5% of the sample. The source material was peripheral blood. Receptor source: a middle-aged man with active COVID-19.

The CDR3, as DNA: TGTGCCAGCAGCCCCAGGGATGGCTACACCTTC. It yields the protein CASSPRDGYTF. V gene TRBV7-9 combines with J gene TRBJ1-2, with D possibly TRBD1 on 5 matching bases. Trimming cost V 5 bases and J 6 bases, with 7 bases left between them. Germline V gives CDR1 SEHNR, CDR2 FQNEAQ (reference sequence). The CDR3 has 11 amino acids.

The rearrangement links TRBV2 to TRBJ2-7, with D maybe TRBD1 (6 bases). V was pared by 3 bases and J by 6 bases, with 18 bases between. CDR1 and CDR2 (germline): SNHLY, FYNNEI. CDR3 size: 15 residues. In nucleotides, the CDR3 is TGTGCCAGCAGTGACCCCGGGACCGACAGGCGCGAGCAGTACTTC. This encodes CASSDPGTDRREQYF. The whole variable domain, remainder taken from reference TRBV2 and TRBJ2-7, is EPEVTQTPSHQVTQMGQEVILRCVPISNHLYFYWYRQILGQKVEFLVSFYNNEISEKSEIFDDQFSVERPDGSNFTLKIRSTKLEDSAMYFCASSDPGTDRREQYFGPGTRLTVT.

The chain employs TRBV27 and TRBJ1-5; a weak D match, TRBD1 (5 bases). Trimming removed 7 bases at V and 4 bases at J, with 8 bases between. The CDR3 consists of 12 residues. Germline CDR1 is MNHEY and CDR2 is SMNVEV (reference sequence). The CDR3, as DNA: TGTGCCAGCACGGGGGTGAATCAGCCCCAGCATTTT. Residues: CASTGVNQPQHF.

This clone was recorded once. The chain couples TRBV18 to TRBJ2-3, with D possibly matching TRBD1 (5 bases). Trimming shortened V by 3 bases and J by 0 bases, and 16 bases separated the two germline ends. Germline assignment: CDR1 KGHSH and CDR2 LQKENI. This CDR3 is built from 17 residues. CDR3 DNA sequence: TGTGCCAGCTCACCGTGGGGCAGCTACTCTAGCACAGATACGCAGTATTTT. This gives the protein CASSPWGSYSSTDTQYF.

The chain is built from TRBV5-1 and TRBJ2-5, with 7 bases lining up with TRBD2. Trimming took 0 bases from V and 1 from J; bases not matched to a gene: 15. The CDR3 spans 19 residues. Germline V CDR1 and CDR2: SGHRS, YFSETQ. The CDR3 DNA sequence: TGCGCCAGCAGCTTGGAGAGGCCAGCGGGGAAGCCGACCCAAGAGACCCAGTACTTC. Translated, it gives CASSLERPAGKPTQETQYF.

The chain joins TRBV18 to TRBJ1-6; D possibly corresponds to TRBD1 (6 bases). The germline V gene encodes CDR1 KGHSH and CDR2 LQKENI. The V end was cut by 3 bases, the J end by 14 bases, with 17 bases between. The CDR3 loop spans 14 amino acids. The CDR3 DNA sequence: TGTGCCAGCTCACCCGGACAGAAGGCCCGCACCCTCCACTTT. This encodes CASSPGQKARTLHF.

The chain uses TRBV19 and TRBJ2-4, with 8 bases aligning to TRBD1. V gave up 2 bases and J gave up 0 bases; unmatched junction bases: 6. Germline CDR1 reads LNHDA; CDR2 reads SQIVND (reference sequence). The CDR3 runs to 17 residues. CDR3 in DNA: TGTGCCAGTAGTATATCGGACAGGGAACTAGCCAAAAACATTCAGTACTTC. Its translation: CASSISDRELAKNIQYF. Using reference TRBV19 and TRBJ2-4 for the parts outside the CDR3, the full variable domain is DGGITQSPKYLFRKEGQNVTLSCEQNLNHDAMYWYRQDPGQGLRLIYYSQIVNDFQKGDIAEGYSVSREKKESFPLTVTSAQKNPTAFYLCASSISDRELAKNIQYFGAGTRLSVL.

This chain links TRBV6-5 with TRBJ2-3; 7 bases are a match to TRBD1. The CDR3 spans 15 residues. The V segment lost 0 bases and the J segment 5 bases; nucleotides outside the gene matches: 5. Germline CDR1 and CDR2: MNHEY and SVGAGI. CDR3 DNA sequence: TGTGCCAGCAGTTACTCGGGACAGAAAAGAGATACGCAGTATTTT. It specifies CASSYSGQKRDTQYF.

This clone was found once. This chain connects TRBV6-2 or TRBV6-3 to TRBJ1-5, with TRBD1 as a possible D gene (5 bases). This CDR3 has 13 residues. Germline CDR1 is MNHEY and CDR2 is SVGEGT. V was pared by 5 bases and J by 7 bases, with 12 bases between. Written as DNA, the CDR3 is TGTGCCAGCAGTGGGGGGACGGGGCAGCCCCAGCATTTT. Its translation: CASSGGTGQPQHF.